The clone carrying this TCR beta chain is classed as medium-sized by frequency. Its antigen is unknown. This specimen belongs to a study of CXCR3-negative and CXCR3-positive naive CD8 T cells. Naive CD8+ T cells had a CD45RO-CCR7+CD27+CD95- phenotype. This CDR3 spans 15 amino acids. Germline V gene data show CDR1 as LNHDA and CDR2 as SQIVND (reference sequence). Regarding the study as a whole: More hydrophobic TRB CDR3s occurred in CXCR3-positive than in CXCR3-negative naive cells. Across naive subsets, surface CD5 expression was comparable, and TCR strength was inferred from properties of the TRB CDR3. Each naive subset displayed comparably high diversity, whereas memory CD8+ cells displayed much lower diversity. Naive CXCR3-negative and CXCR3-positive cells had similar TRBV-TRBJ usage; memory differed.

UMI-labeled 5' RACE TRB cDNA libraries were prepared from the cells. TCRdb processed the 5' RACE reads again and assigns one entry to each CDR3 protein, with no DNA. The specimen's table records thousands of distinct CDR3 sequences. The chain employs TRBV19 and TRBJ2-3; with no DNA, the TCRdb D assignment of TRBD2 cannot be verified. The clonotype comes from a human donor in good health. Some clones in this sample may be carry-over from other donors' samples. Sequences were obtained from naive CXCR3+ CD8+ T cells from blood. Noted subset: CD45RO-CCR7+CD27+CD95- naive CD8+ T cells expressing CXCR3 (TNR3+). The CDR3 protein is CATTTSPSSTDTQYF.